This TCR beta chain was observed in a study of type 1 and type 2 diabetes patients. Overall study: CD4+ or CD8+ T cells were positively selected from PBMCs with microbeads.

CDR1 is SNHLY and CDR2 is FYNNEI in the germline V gene. The CDR3 is made up of 15 amino acids. V lost 7 bases and J 0 bases, leaving 13 bases between the germline ends. Regarding this clonotype: Its antigen is currently unknown.

Overall study results and limits: Type 2 diabetes and control V and J usage correlated highly, about 0.97. Unmatched age and gender across groups might bias interpretation.

The PCR template was genomic DNA. A primer set of 30 forward and 13 reverse primers amplified the CDR3. TCRdb redid the calling of the multiplex PCR reads with MiXCR, one entry per CDR3 protein. The data hold 270,000 or so distinct CDR3 sequences, with roughly 48% observed a single time. The TCR sequence derives from a man between 18 and 35 years old with type 2 diabetes. The sequencing sample was made of peripheral blood mononuclear cells (PBMCs). This chain links TRBV2 with TRBJ2-1, with a possible D match to TRBD2 (7 bases). For the CDR3, the DNA is TGTGCCAGCAAGGGGGGGGCCCCCTCCTACAATGAGCAGTTCTTC. Protein sequence: CASKGGAPSYNEQFF. The variable domain in full, with the rest retrieved from reference TRBV2 and TRBJ2-1, is EPEVTQTPSHQVTQMGQEVILRCVPISNHLYFYWYRQILGQKVEFLVSFYNNEISEKSEIFDDQFSVERPDGSNFTLKIRSTKLEDSAMYFCASKGGAPSYNEQFFGPGTRLTVL.